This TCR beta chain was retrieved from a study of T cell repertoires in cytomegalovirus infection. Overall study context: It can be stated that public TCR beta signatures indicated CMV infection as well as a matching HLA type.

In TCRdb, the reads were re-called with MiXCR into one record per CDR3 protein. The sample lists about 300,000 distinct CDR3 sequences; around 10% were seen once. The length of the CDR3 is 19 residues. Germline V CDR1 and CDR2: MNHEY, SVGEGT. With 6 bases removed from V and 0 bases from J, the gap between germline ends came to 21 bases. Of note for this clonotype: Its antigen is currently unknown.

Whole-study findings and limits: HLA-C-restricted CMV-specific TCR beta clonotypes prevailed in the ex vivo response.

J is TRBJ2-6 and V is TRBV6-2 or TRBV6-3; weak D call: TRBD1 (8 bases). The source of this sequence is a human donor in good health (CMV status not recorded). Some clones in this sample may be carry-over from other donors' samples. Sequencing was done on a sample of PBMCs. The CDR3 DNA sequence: TGTGCCAGCAGCTGGGACAGGAGGGGACTATTCTCTGGGGCCAACGTCCTGACTTTC. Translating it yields CASSWDRRGLFSGANVLTF.